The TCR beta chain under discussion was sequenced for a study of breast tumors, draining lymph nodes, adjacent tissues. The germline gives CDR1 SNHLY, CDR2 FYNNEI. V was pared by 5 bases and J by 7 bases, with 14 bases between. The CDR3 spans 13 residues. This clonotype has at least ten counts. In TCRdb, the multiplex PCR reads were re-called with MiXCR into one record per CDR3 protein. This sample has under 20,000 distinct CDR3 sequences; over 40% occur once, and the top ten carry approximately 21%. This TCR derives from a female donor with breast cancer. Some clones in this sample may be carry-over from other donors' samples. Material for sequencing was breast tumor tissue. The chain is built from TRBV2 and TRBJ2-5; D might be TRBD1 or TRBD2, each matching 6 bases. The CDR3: CASSNQQGGTQYF. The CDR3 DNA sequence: TGTGCCAGCAGTAACCAACAGGGAGGGACCCAGTACTTC.